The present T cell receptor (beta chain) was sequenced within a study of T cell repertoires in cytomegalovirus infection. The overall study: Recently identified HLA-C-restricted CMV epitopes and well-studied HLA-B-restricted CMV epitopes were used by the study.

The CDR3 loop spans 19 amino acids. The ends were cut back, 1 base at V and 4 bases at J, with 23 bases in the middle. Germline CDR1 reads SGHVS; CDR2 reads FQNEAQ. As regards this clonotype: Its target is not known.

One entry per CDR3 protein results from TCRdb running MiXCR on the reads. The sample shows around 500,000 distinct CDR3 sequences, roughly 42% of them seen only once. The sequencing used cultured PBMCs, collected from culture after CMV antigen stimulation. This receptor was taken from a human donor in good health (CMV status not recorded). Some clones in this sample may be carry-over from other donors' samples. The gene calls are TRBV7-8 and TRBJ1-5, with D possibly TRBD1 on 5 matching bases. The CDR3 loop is CASSLGRVAYRWANQPQHF. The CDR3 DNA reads TGTGCCAGCAGCTTAGGCAGGGTCGCTTACCGGTGGGCGAATCAGCCCCAGCATTTT.